This T cell receptor (beta chain) comes out of a study of vaccination and CD4 T cells after COVID-19. The study, taken as a whole, reports: Counts of SARS-CoV-2-reactive clonotypes had a median that went from roughly 21 to 40, a nonsignificant change.

Cultured CD4+ T-cell DNA underwent Oncomine TCR Beta short-read sequencing. TCRdb re-called the PCR reads through MiXCR, storing one row per CDR3 protein. The sample lists a few thousand distinct CDR3 sequences, roughly 80% occurring once. Comments on this clonotype: What it recognizes is unknown. Mismatch with germline at one junction end may stem from a read error.

The germline gives CDR1 MNHEY, CDR2 SMNVEV (reference sequence). The CDR3 consists of 13 residues. Described treatment: approximately nine-day PBMC culture with coronavirus spike peptide pools or control peptides (ViraFEST assay). TCRs were sequenced by ViraFEST after antigen-specific T cells had been expanded with peptide pools. PBMC cultures, at around 2 million cells per well, received approximately 10 IU/ml IL-2 and about 10 ug/ml peptide pools. Medium was half-exchanged with fresh IL-2 medium on days 3 and 7. This receptor was obtained from a human donor who had recovered from COVID-19. Material: CD4+ T cells from blood, cultured in vitro. V is TRBV27 and J is TRBJ1-5; D gene uncertain. The CDR3 DNA reads as TGTGCCAGCAGTTTAGGGGTTAATCGGCCCCAGCATTTT. Protein product: CASSLGVNRPQHF.